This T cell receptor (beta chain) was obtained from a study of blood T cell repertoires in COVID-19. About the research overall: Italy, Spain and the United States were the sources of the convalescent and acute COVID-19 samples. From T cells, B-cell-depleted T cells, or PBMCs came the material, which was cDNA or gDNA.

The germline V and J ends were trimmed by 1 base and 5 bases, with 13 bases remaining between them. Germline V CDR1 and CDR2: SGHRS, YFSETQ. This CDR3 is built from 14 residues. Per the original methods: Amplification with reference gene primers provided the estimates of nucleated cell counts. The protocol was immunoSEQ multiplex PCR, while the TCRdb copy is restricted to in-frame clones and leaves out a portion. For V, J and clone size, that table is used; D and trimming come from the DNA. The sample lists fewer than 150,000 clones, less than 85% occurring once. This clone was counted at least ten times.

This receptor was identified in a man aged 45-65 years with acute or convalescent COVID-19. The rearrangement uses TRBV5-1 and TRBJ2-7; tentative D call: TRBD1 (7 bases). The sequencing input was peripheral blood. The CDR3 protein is CASSLHGRGDEQYF. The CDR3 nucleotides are TGCGCCAGCAGCTTGCACGGCAGGGGGGACGAGCAGTACTTC.